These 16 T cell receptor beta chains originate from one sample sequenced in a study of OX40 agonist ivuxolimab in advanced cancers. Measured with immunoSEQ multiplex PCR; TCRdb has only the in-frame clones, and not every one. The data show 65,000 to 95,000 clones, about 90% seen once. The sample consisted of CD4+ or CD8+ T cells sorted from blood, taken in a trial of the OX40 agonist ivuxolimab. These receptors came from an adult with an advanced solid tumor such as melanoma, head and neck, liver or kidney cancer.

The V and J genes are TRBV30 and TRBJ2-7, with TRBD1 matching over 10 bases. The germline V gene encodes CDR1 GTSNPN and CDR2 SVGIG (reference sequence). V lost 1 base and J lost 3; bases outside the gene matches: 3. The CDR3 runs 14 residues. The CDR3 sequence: CAWSDGQGVYEQYF. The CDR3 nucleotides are TGTGCCTGGAGTGATGGACAGGGGGTCTACGAGCAGTACTTC. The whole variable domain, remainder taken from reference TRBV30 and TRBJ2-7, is SQTIHQWPATLVQPVGSPLSLECTVEGTSNPNLYWYRQAAGRGLQLLFYSVGIGQISSEVPQNLSASRPQDRQFILSSKKLLLSDSGFYLCAWSDGQGVYEQYFGPGTRLTVT.

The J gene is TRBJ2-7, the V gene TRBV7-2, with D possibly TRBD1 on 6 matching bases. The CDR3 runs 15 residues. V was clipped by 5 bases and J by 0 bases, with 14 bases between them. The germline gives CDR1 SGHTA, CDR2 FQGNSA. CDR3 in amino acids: CASSPGTRSSYEQYF. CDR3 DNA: TGTGCCAGCAGCCCCGGGACACGGAGCTCCTACGAGCAGTACTTC.

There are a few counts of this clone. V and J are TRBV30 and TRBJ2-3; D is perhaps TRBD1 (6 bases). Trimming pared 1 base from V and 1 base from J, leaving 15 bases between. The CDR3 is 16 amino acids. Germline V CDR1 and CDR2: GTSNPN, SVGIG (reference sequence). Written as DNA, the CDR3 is TGTGCCTGGAGTGGGGGGCTAAAGGGTCGCACAGATACGCAGTATTTT. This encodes CAWSGGLKGRTDTQYF.

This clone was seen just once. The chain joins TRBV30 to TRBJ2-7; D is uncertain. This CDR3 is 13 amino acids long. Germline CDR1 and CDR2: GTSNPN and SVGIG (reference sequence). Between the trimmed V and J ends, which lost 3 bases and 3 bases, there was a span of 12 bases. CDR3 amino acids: CAWRRPSGYEQYF. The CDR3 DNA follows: TGTGCCTGGAGGAGGCCTTCGGGCTACGAGCAGTACTTC. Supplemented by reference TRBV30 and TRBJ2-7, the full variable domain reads SQTIHQWPATLVQPVGSPLSLECTVEGTSNPNLYWYRQAAGRGLQLLFYSVGIGQISSEVPQNLSASRPQDRQFILSSKKLLLSDSGFYLCAWRRPSGYEQYFGPGTRLTVT.

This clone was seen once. The CDR3 sequence: CATMDRGSAEAFF. CDR3 coding DNA: TGTGCCACCATGGACAGGGGGTCGGCTGAAGCTTTCTTT. This chain uses TRBV28 with TRBJ1-1; TRBD1 matches 10 bases. J was trimmed by 6 bases and V by 10 bases; bases with no gene match: 8. Germline CDR1 and CDR2: MDHEN and SYDVKM. The CDR3 is 13 amino acids.

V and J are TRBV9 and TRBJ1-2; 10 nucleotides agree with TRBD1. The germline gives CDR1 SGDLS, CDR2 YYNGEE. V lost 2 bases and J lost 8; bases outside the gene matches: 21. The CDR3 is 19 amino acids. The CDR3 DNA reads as TGTGCCAGCAGCGTCAGTAGTACCTCGGGGACAGGGGTAAGGTTGGGCTACACCTTC. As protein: CASSVSSTSGTGVRLGYTF.

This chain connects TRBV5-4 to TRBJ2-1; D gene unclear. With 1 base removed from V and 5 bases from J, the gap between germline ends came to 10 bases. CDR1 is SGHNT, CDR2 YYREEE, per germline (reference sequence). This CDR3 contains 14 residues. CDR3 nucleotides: TGTGCCAGCAGCTTGTCCTGGGCGAACAATGAGCAGTTCTTC. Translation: CASSLSWANNEQFF.

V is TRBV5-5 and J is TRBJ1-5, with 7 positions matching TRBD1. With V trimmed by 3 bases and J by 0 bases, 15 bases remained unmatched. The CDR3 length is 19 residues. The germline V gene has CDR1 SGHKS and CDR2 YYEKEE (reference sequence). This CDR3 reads CASSWRGTARTNSNQPQHF. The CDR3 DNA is TGTGCCAGCAGCTGGAGGGGGACAGCTAGAACTAATAGCAATCAGCCCCAGCATTTT. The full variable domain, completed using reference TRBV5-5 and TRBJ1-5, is DAGVTQSPTHLIKTRGQQVTLRCSPISGHKSVSWYQQVLGQGPQFIFQYYEKEERGRGNFPDRFSARQFPNYSSELNVNALLLGDSALYLCASSWRGTARTNSNQPQHFGDGTRLSIL.

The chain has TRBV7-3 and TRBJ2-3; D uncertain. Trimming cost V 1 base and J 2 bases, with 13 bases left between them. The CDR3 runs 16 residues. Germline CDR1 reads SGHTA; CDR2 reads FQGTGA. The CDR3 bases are TGTGCCAGCAGCTTAAGGCGGCCCTCCCACACAGATACGCAGTATTTT. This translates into CASSLRRPSHTDTQYF.

The CDR3 loop is CASSVRGIVTDTQYF. Here the CDR3 DNA reads TGTGCCAGCAGCGTAAGGGGGATTGTCACAGATACGCAGTATTTT. The V gene is TRBV9, the J gene TRBJ2-3; possible D gene TRBD1, 6 bases. The V end lost 1 base, the J end lost 2 bases, and 11 bases lay between the germline ends. CDR1 and CDR2 (germline): SGDLS, YYNGEE. This CDR3 comprises 15 residues.

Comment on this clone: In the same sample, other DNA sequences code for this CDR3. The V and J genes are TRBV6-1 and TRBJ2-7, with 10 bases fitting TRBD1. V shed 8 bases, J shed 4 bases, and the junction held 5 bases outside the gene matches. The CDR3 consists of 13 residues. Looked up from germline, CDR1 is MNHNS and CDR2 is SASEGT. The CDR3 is CASSRDRGYEQYF. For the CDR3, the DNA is TGTGCCAGCTCACGGGACAGGGGATACGAGCAGTACTTC.

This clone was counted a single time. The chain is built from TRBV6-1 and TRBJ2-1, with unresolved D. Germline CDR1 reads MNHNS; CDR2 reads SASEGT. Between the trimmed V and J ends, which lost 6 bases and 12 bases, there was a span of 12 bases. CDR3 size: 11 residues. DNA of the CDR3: TGTGCCAGCAGGGATGCCTCGGGGCAGTTCTTC. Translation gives CASRDASGQFF.

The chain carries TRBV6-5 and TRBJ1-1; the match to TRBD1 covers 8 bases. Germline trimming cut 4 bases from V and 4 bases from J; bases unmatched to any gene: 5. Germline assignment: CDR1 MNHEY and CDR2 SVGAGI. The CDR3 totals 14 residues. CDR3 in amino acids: CASSLTGVVTEAFF. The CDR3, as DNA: TGTGCCAGCAGTTTGACAGGGGTGGTCACTGAAGCTTTCTTT.

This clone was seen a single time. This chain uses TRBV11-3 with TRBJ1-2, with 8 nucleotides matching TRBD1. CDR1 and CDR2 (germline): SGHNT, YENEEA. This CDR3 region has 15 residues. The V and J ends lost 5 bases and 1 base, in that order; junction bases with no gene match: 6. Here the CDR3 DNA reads TGTGCCAGCAGCACAAGGACAGGGATTAACTATGGCTACACCTTC. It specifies CASSTRTGINYGYTF.

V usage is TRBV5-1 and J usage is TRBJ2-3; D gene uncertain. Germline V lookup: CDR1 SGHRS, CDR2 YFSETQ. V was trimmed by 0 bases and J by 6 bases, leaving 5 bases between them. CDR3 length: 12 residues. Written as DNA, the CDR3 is TGCGCCAGCAGCTTGGAATCGGATACGCAGTATTTT. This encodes CASSLESDTQYF.

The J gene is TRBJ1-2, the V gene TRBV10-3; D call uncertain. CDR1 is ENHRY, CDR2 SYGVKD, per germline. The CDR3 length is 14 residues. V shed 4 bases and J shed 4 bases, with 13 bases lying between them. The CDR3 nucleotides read TGTGCCATCAGTGCCCTACAGAATCTCTATGGCTACACCTTC. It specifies CAISALQNLYGYTF.